This T cell receptor (beta chain) came from a study of T cell responses to AZD1222 COVID-19 vaccine. Broader study findings: In all cases, repertoires were sampled only after the peak T cell response. Breadth and depth of Spike-specific TCRs rose after two AZD1222 doses.

As to this clone: Antigen specificity is unknown.

Sequencing used immunoSEQ multiplex PCR; TCRdb keeps in-frame clones, though not all of them. Among about 97,000 clones, 70% to 90% were seen once, and the ten largest hold 2.8%. CDR1 and CDR2 from the germline V gene are SGHRS and YFSETQ. This CDR3 has 18 amino acids. The trim removed 3 bases at V and 7 bases at J, leaving 15 bases unmatched. The TCR sequence derives from an adult in good health. This chain links TRBV5-1 with TRBJ1-4; 10 bases are a match to TRBD1. This sample comprised peripheral blood, obtained on day 0 of AZD1222 vaccination. In DNA form, the CDR3 reads TGCGCCAGCAGCTCCTCAGGACAGGGGGGACGTATAGGTGAAAAACTGTTTTTT. It translates to CASSSSGQGGRIGEKLFF.